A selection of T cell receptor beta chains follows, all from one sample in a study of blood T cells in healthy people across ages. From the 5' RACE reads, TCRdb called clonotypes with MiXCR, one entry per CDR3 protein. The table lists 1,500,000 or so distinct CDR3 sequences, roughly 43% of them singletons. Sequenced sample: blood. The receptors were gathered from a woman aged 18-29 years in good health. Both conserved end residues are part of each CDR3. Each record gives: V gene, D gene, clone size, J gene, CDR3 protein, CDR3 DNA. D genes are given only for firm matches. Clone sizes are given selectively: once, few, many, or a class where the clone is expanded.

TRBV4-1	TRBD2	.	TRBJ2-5	CASSQDGSGGDNEQYF	TGCGCCAGCAGCCAAGATGGTAGCGGGGGAGACAATGAGCAGTACTTC
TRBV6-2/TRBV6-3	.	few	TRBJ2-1	CASRQPQGRNEQFF	TGTGCCAGCAGACAGCCACAGGGGAGGAATGAGCAGTTCTTC
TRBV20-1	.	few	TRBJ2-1	CSAFIARSYNEQFF	TGCAGTGCTTTCATAGCTCGCTCCTACAATGAGCAGTTCTTC
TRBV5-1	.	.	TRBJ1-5	CASSFEPRLGRQHSNQPQHF	TGCGCCAGCAGCTTTGAACCGAGACTAGGGCGACAGCATAGCAATCAGCCCCAGCATTTT
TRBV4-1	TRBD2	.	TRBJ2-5	CASSHGGTQETQYF	TGCGCCAGCAGCCACGGGGGGACCCAAGAGACCCAGTACTTC
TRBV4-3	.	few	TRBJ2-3	CASSQEAATDTQYF	TGCGCCAGCAGCCAAGAGGCGGCAACAGATACGCAGTATTTT
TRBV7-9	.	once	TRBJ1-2	CSSSLGGYGYTF	TGTTCCAGCAGCTTAGGGGGGTACGGCTACACCTTC
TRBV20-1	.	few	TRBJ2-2	CSASKTGRNTGELFF	TGCAGTGCTAGCAAGACAGGAAGGAACACCGGGGAGCTGTTTTTT
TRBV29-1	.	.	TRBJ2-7	CSVEDEATYNEQYF	TGCAGCGTTGAAGATGAGGCTACCTACAATGAGCAGTACTTC
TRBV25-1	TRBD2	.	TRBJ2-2	CASSDGAGAGELFF	TGTGCCAGCAGTGACGGAGCGGGAGCCGGGGAGCTGTTTTTT
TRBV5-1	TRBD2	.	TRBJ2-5	CASSRLAGDGNEQYF	TGCGCCAGCAGCCGGCTAGCGGGAGACGGCAATGAGCAGTACTTC
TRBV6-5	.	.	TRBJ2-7	CASSWGAYNEQYF	TGTGCCAGCAGTTGGGGGGCCTACAATGAGCAGTACTTC
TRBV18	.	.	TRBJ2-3	CASSPWARDTQYF	TGTGCCAGCTCACCATGGGCGAGGGATACGCAGTATTTT
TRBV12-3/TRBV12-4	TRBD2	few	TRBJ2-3	CASSLRLEQLAGTDTQYF	TGTGCCAGCAGTTTAAGGTTGGAACAGCTAGCGGGGACAGATACGCAGTATTTT
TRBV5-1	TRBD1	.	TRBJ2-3	CASSLYRGGTQYF	TGCGCCAGCAGCCTCTACAGGGGTGGTACGCAGTATTTT
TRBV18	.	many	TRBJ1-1	CASSPSSGEGTEAFF	TGTGCCAGCTCACCCTCTTCGGGGGAGGGCACTGAAGCTTTCTTT